The following is a TCR beta chain sequence with its context. The antigen is unknown. These data belong to a study of cytomegalovirus exposure and HLA in healthy donors. Primers: 60 Vbeta forward and 13 Jbeta reverse. Sequenced by immunoSEQ multiplex PCR; TCRdb stores in-frame clones only, minus some. The sample holds 220,000 or so clones, about 81% seen once. General study points: Analysis was carried out at a later point, and it linked a missense DCLRE1C variant to TCR beta V- and J-gene trimming. Rarity marked most TCR sequences, yet some public TCRs occurred in many donors. Most of the TCR beta V segments (in an earlier analysis) were productive either about 87% or about 30% of the time.

There are 15 residues in the CDR3. The V gene lost 1 base and the J gene lost 2 bases, with 12 bases spanning the gap. In germline, CDR1 is SGHTA, CDR2 FQGNSA. The sequence was collected from a woman aged 40 to 55 in good health and CMV-seronegative. The chain combines TRBV7-2 with TRBJ2-7, with a possible D match to TRBD2 (5 bases). Specimen: PBMCs. In DNA, the CDR3 is TGTGCCAGCAGCTTAGAAGCCTGGACTCCCTACGAGCAGTACTTC. This translates into CASSLEAWTPYEQYF.